The 10 T cell receptor beta chains in this list originate from one sample, sequenced in a study of blood T cell repertoires in COVID-19. Profiled with immunoSEQ multiplex PCR; TCRdb holds only in-frame clones, not every one. The repertoire holds some 150,000 clones, with roughly 89% as singletons. Sequencing was performed on peripheral blood. Every receptor here comes from a woman aged 35 to 49 with acute or convalescent COVID-19.

V is TRBV5-1 and J is TRBJ2-7, with TRBD2 matching over 10 bases. Losses at the gene ends were 4 bases for V and 7 bases for J; bases not matched to a gene: 5. This CDR3 is built from 13 residues. The germline gives CDR1 SGHRS, CDR2 YFSETQ. In DNA, the CDR3 is TGCGCCAGCAGCGAGGGACTAGCGAGGGAGCAGTACTTC. This translates into CASSEGLAREQYF.

This clone was detected a few times. The V call is TRBV5-5, the J call TRBJ2-2; D is perhaps TRBD1 (6 bases). The CDR3 loop spans 15 amino acids. Germline CDR1 is SGHKS and CDR2 is YYEKEE (reference sequence). Trimming cost V 4 bases and J 2 bases, with 12 bases left between them. DNA for the CDR3: TGTGCCAGCAGCACCAGGGACACCAACACCGGGGAGCTGTTTTTT. Translation gives CASSTRDTNTGELFF. The full variable domain, its missing parts supplied by reference TRBV5-5 and TRBJ2-2, is DAGVTQSPTHLIKTRGQQVTLRCSPISGHKSVSWYQQVLGQGPQFIFQYYEKEERGRGNFPDRFSARQFPNYSSELNVNALLLGDSALYLCASSTRDTNTGELFFGEGSRLTVL.

This chain links TRBV2 with TRBJ1-4; a possible D gene is TRBD1 (5 bases). Germline CDR1 SNHLY, CDR2 FYNNEI. This CDR3 comprises 15 residues. V was cut by 6 bases and J by 6 bases, with 17 bases left in between. The CDR3 coding sequence is TGTGCCAGCAGAGGGGCTTGGGCAGGTTATGAAAAACTGTTTTTT. This codes for CASRGAWAGYEKLFF.

There are a few counts of this clone. The V call is TRBV14, the J call TRBJ2-5; D is uncertain. Germline loops: CDR1 SGHDN, CDR2 FVKESK. Trimming removed 6 bases at V and 2 bases at J, with 4 bases between. The CDR3 spans 11 residues. CDR3 nucleotides: TGTGCCAGCAGTATGCAAGAGACCCAGTACTTC. Translating it yields CASSMQETQYF. The whole variable domain, filled in from reference TRBV14 and TRBJ2-5, reads EAGVTQFPSHSVIEKGQTVTLRCDPISGHDNLYWYRRVMGKEIKFLLHFVKESKQDESGMPNNRFLAERTGGTYSTLKVQPAELEDSGVYFCASSMQETQYFGPGTRLLVL.

The rearrangement joins TRBV7-3 to TRBJ2-5; weak D call: TRBD1 (6 bases). The germline V and J ends were trimmed by 5 bases and 2 bases, with 9 bases remaining between them. The germline gives CDR1 SGHTA, CDR2 FQGTGA. The CDR3 totals 13 residues. CDR3 amino acids: CASSLDRQETQYF. The CDR3 nucleotides read TGTGCCAGCAGCCTAGACAGGCAAGAGACCCAGTACTTC.

The chain links TRBV19 to TRBJ2-7; 10 nucleotides align to TRBD2. CDR1 LNHDA and CDR2 SQIVND come from the germline V gene (reference sequence). With V trimmed by 2 bases and J by 4 bases, 11 bases remained unmatched. The CDR3 covers 17 residues. The CDR3 here is CASSILAGDLTGYEQYF. The CDR3 coding sequence is TGTGCCAGTAGTATACTAGCGGGGGACCTTACGGGTTACGAGCAGTACTTC.

This chain links TRBV9 with TRBJ2-1, with 8 bases matching TRBD2. The CDR3 runs 15 residues. CDR1 and CDR2 (germline): SGDLS, YYNGEE. Unmatched junction bases numbered 12, after V lost 4 bases and J lost 9 bases. The chain's CDR3 is CASSPPVGTRGEQFF. The CDR3 nucleotides are TGTGCCAGCAGCCCCCCAGTAGGGACTAGAGGTGAGCAGTTCTTC.

The J gene is TRBJ2-1, the V gene TRBV5-6; 11 bases fit TRBD1. CDR3 length equals 15 residues. The V gene's germline CDR1 is SGHDT and CDR2 YYEEEE. The V gene end was trimmed by 5 bases and the J gene end by 6 bases; junction bases not matched to a gene: 7. The CDR3 bases are TGTGCCAGCAGGGGTCATGGGACAGGGGGCAATGAGCAGTTCTTC. Protein: CASRGHGTGGNEQFF.

This clone was counted once. The V gene is TRBV6-5, the J gene TRBJ1-4; possible D gene TRBD1, 5 bases. The CDR3 length is 14 residues. Trimming took 7 bases from V and 8 from J, leaving 17 bases between them. Germline loops: CDR1 MNHEY, CDR2 SVGAGI. Written as DNA, the CDR3 is TGTGCCAGCATCCAGTCCCCCCAGGGAGAAAAACTGTTTTTT. Translating gives CASIQSPQGEKLFF.

This clone was detected once. This chain joins TRBV7-9 and TRBJ1-2; TRBD1 might be the D (5 bases). Germline CDR1 is SEHNR and CDR2 is FQNEAQ (reference sequence). V lost 3 bases and J lost 4, with 6 bases in between. CDR3 length: 12 amino acids. The chain's CDR3 is CASSLDTYGYTF. The CDR3 coding sequence is TGTGCCAGCAGCTTGGACACCTATGGCTACACCTTC.